The 14 T cell receptor beta chains given below trace back to one sample, sequenced in a study of CD8 T cells in ankylosing spondylitis. TCRdb re-analysed the 5' RACE reads in MiXCR, keeping a single row per CDR3 protein. This table holds approximately 39,000 distinct CDR3 sequences, approximately 9.9% found once. The material sequenced was synovial fluid, either unsorted or a sorted T cell fraction (not recorded which). These receptors were taken from a male donor with ankylosing spondylitis.

The chain uses TRBV18 and TRBJ2-6, with 10 positions matching TRBD1. V lost 3 bases to trimming and J lost 2 bases; unmatched junction nucleotides: 7. This CDR3 is 18 amino acids long. The germline V gene encodes CDR1 KGHSH and CDR2 LQKENI. CDR3 coding DNA: TGTGCCAGCTCACCGCGTCCCGGGACAGGGGCTGGGGCCAACGTCCTGACTTTC. Encoded protein: CASSPRPGTGAGANVLTF.

This sequence joins TRBV28 and TRBJ2-6, with D possibly matching TRBD2 (5 bases). The ends were cut back, 3 bases at V and 0 bases at J, with 15 bases in the middle. Germline V CDR1 and CDR2: MDHEN, SYDVKM. This CDR3 has 18 amino acids. The CDR3 coding sequence is TGTGCCAGCAGTTTTTCCCGTCGGAGGATCTCTGGGGCCAACGTCCTGACTTTC. It codes for CASSFSRRRISGANVLTF.

This clonotype was found many times. V is TRBV10-3 and J is TRBJ2-1, with no clear D. This CDR3 has 12 amino acids. From germline, CDR1 is ENHRY and CDR2 SYGVKD. V gave up 5 bases and J gave up 8 bases, with 10 bases separating them. The CDR3 region has the DNA TGTGCCATCAGTCTTAACGGCGATGAGCAGTTCTTC. As protein: CAISLNGDEQFF.

The V gene is TRBV7-2, the J gene TRBJ1-1, with unresolved D. The CDR3 is made up of 13 amino acids. Germline CDR1 is SGHTA and CDR2 is FQGNSA. V lost 2 bases and J lost 1, with 5 bases in between. The CDR3 DNA reads as TGTGCCAGCAGCTTACTCTCGAACACTGAAGCTTTCTTT. This sequence encodes CASSLLSNTEAFF.

This sequence joins TRBV7-8 and TRBJ2-2, with D tentatively TRBD1 (5 bases). CDR1 is SGHVS, CDR2 FQNEAQ, per germline. The CDR3 loop spans 16 amino acids. V lost 0 bases and J 8 bases, leaving 16 bases between the germline ends. The CDR3 sequence is CASSLAGAVHLGELFF. The DNA for the CDR3 is TGTGCCAGCAGCTTAGCAGGGGCCGTCCACCTAGGGGAGCTGTTTTTT.

This chain connects TRBV6-2 or TRBV6-3 to TRBJ1-5, with D hard to call. The CDR3 length is 16 residues. V was pared by 5 bases and J by 2 bases, with 16 bases between. Germline CDR1 is MNHEY and CDR2 is SVGEGT. Here the CDR3 reads CASSILGRLGNQPQHF. CDR3 nucleotides: TGTGCCAGCAGTATTCTTGGACGCTTGGGCAATCAGCCCCAGCATTTT.

The CDR3 bases are TGTGCCAGCAGCGTAGCTCGGCGGGAGGGCCCCGGCTCCTACAATGAGCAGTTCTTC. The encoded protein is CASSVARREGPGSYNEQFF. The chain combines TRBV9 with TRBJ2-1; TRBD2 matches at 9 bases. The V gene end was trimmed by 0 bases and the J gene end by 0 bases; junction bases not matched to a gene: 10. Germline V lookup: CDR1 SGDLS, CDR2 YYNGEE. The CDR3 covers 19 residues.

CDR3 loop: CSARVPLPQETQYF. DNA of the CDR3: TGCAGTGCTAGAGTACCCCTACCACAAGAGACCCAGTACTTC. V gene TRBV20-1 combines with J gene TRBJ2-5; D unresolved. Germline CDR1 DFQATT, CDR2 SNEGSKA (reference sequence). Trimming cost V 1 base and J 2 bases, with 11 bases left between them. CDR3 length: 14 amino acids.

The chain employs TRBV2 and TRBJ2-5, with D perhaps TRBD2 (5 bases). V was cut by 6 bases and J by 4 bases, with 21 bases left in between. CDR1 SNHLY and CDR2 FYNNEI come from the germline V gene. This CDR3 comprises 16 residues. The CDR3 protein is CASRRGLGGRGETQYF. CDR3 nucleotide sequence: TGTGCCAGCAGGCGTGGGTTAGGTGGTCGGGGAGAGACCCAGTACTTC. Drawing the rest from reference TRBV2 and TRBJ2-5, the complete variable domain is EPEVTQTPSHQVTQMGQEVILRCVPISNHLYFYWYRQILGQKVEFLVSFYNNEISEKSEIFDDQFSVERPDGSNFTLKIRSTKLEDSAMYFCASRRGLGGRGETQYFGPGTRLLVL.

This clonotype was recorded a few times. The J gene is TRBJ1-2, the V gene TRBV19; weak D call: TRBD1 (5 bases). V was clipped by 6 bases and J by 2 bases, with 10 bases between them. Looked up from germline, CDR1 is LNHDA and CDR2 is SQIVND (reference sequence). The CDR3 has 13 amino acids. The CDR3 region is CASSIQENYGYTF. CDR3 nucleotides: TGTGCCAGTAGCATACAGGAGAACTATGGCTACACCTTC.

This clonotype was seen ten or more times. This sequence joins TRBV4-3 and TRBJ2-3, with D maybe TRBD2 (5 bases). V shed 2 bases and J shed 5 bases, with 17 bases lying between them. This CDR3 has 16 residues. Per the germline V gene, CDR1 is LGHNA and CDR2 is YSLEER. In DNA form, the CDR3 reads TGCGCCAGCAGCCAAAATCCAGGCAAGGCGGGAGATACGCAGTATTTT. As protein: CASSQNPGKAGDTQYF.

This chain uses TRBV5-6 with TRBJ2-1, with 7 bases matching TRBD2. Looked up from germline, CDR1 is SGHDT and CDR2 is YYEEEE. The CDR3 spans 15 residues. Trimming removed 0 bases from V and 10 bases from J; junction bases left unmatched: 10. In DNA form, the CDR3 reads TGTGCCAGCAGCTTGGATTTAAGCGGGAACGGAGAGCAGTTCTTC. Encoded protein: CASSLDLSGNGEQFF. Variable domain in full (rest from reference TRBV5-6 and TRBJ2-1): DAGVTQSPTHLIKTRGQQVTLRCSPKSGHDTVSWYQQALGQGPQFIFQYYEEEERQRGNFPDRFSGHQFPNYSSELNVNALLLGDSALYLCASSLDLSGNGEQFFGPGTRLTVL.

The gene calls are TRBV6-4 and TRBJ1-5; a weak D match, TRBD1 (6 bases). V shed 4 bases and J shed 3 bases, with 10 bases lying between them. CDR1 and CDR2 from the germline V gene are MRHNA and SNTAGT. The CDR3 has 14 amino acids. The CDR3 region has the DNA TGTGCCAGCAGTGGACCAGGGGACAATCAGCCCCAGCATTTT. This gives the protein CASSGPGDNQPQHF.

The chain joins TRBV2 to TRBJ2-3; 12 bases are shared with TRBD2. V was pared by 6 bases and J by 4 bases, with 11 bases of the junction left unmatched. This CDR3 spans 17 amino acids. CDR1 SNHLY and CDR2 FYNNEI come from the germline V gene. The CDR3 DNA reads TGTGCCAGCAGGAGAAGGACTAGCGGGATGTGGCCAGATACGCAGTATTTT. Protein: CASRRRTSGMWPDTQYF.